This passage covers 8 T cell receptor beta chains from one sample sequenced in a study. Tregs were sorted as CD4+CD25+CD127-/low cells. TCRdb re-called the 5' RACE reads through MiXCR, storing one row per CDR3 protein. This sample carries approximately 40,000 distinct CDR3 sequences, roughly a fifth of them seen once, and the ten largest clones take about 4%. The sequenced sample consisted of Tregs sorted from blood. These receptors all come from a female donor with breast cancer.

There are many counts of this clonotype. The chain has TRBV20-1 and TRBJ2-1; 12 bases match TRBD2. The V and J ends lost 4 bases and 6 bases, in that order; junction bases with no gene match: 22. CDR3 length equals 20 residues. CDR1 and CDR2 (germline): DFQATT, SNEGSKA (reference sequence). The CDR3 sequence: CSATGGPGHARTSGINEQFF. The CDR3 DNA sequence: TGCAGTGCTACGGGTGGCCCGGGACACGCTAGGACTAGCGGGATCAATGAGCAGTTCTTC.

This clonotype was seen at least ten times. The chain is built from TRBV20-1 and TRBJ1-5; 12 nucleotides match TRBD1. The V gene's germline CDR1 is DFQATT and CDR2 SNEGSKA (reference sequence). Trimming took 2 bases from V and 6 from J; bases not matched to a gene: 8. There are 16 residues in the CDR3. The CDR3 reads CSARLPGQGASQPQHF. CDR3 DNA: TGCAGTGCTAGACTACCGGGACAGGGGGCATCTCAGCCCCAGCATTTT.

With regard to this clonotype: At one end, the junction sequence differs from germline, possibly due to a read error. The chain has TRBV12-3 or TRBV12-4 and TRBJ2-2; the match to TRBD1 covers 8 bases. CDR3 length: 15 amino acids. CDR3 in amino acids: CASAGGQEITGEPFF. The CDR3 coding sequence is TGTGCCAGCGCCGGGGGACAGGAGATCACCGGGGAGCCGTTTTTT.

A few counts support this clonotype. The V gene is TRBV7-2, the J gene TRBJ2-3, with D possibly TRBD2 on 6 matching bases. CDR3 size: 14 residues. Deletions cut 4 bases from V and 4 bases from J, with 12 bases between. CDR1 is SGHTA, CDR2 FQGNSA, per germline. The DNA for the CDR3 is TGTGCCAGCAGCTCCACGGGAGCTGCAGATACGCAGTATTTT. It yields the protein CASSSTGAADTQYF.

The chain uses TRBV10-3 and TRBJ2-7, with 11 bases fitting TRBD1. Looked up from germline, CDR1 is ENHRY and CDR2 is SYGVKD. Losses at the gene ends were 4 bases for V and 4 bases for J; bases not matched to a gene: 3. The CDR3 is 14 amino acids. The CDR3 is CAISGGQGGYEQYF. The CDR3 DNA sequence: TGTGCCATCAGTGGGGGACAGGGGGGTTACGAGCAGTACTTC.

This clonotype has at least ten counts. The chain employs TRBV4-1 and TRBJ2-1; 9 bases are a match to TRBD2. Trimming cost V 1 base and J 4 bases; bases outside gene matches: 5. The CDR3 spans 16 residues. Germline V gene data show CDR1 as MGHRA and CDR2 as YSYEKL. In DNA form, the CDR3 reads TGCGCCAGCAGCCAAGTCGTAGCGGGAGATTACAATGAGCAGTTCTTC. Its translation is CASSQVVAGDYNEQFF.

Details on this clonotype: Given the absence of the conserved phenylalanine or tryptophan at the CDR3 end, a read error is likely. The gene calls are TRBV9 and TRBJ2-1, with 9 bases that match TRBD2. The CDR3 loop spans 17 amino acids. CDR1 SGDLS and CDR2 YYNGEE come from the germline V gene. V was clipped by 3 bases and J by 5 bases; unmatched bases: 12. The CDR3 spells CASSGPFSGSGNNEQFL. The CDR3 DNA sequence: TGTGCCAGCAGCGGTCCCTTTAGCGGGAGTGGAAACAATGAGCAGTTCCTC.

This chain uses TRBV20-1 with TRBJ2-5; no reliable D call. Germline lookup yields CDR1 DFQATT and CDR2 SNEGSKA (reference sequence). This CDR3 contains 14 residues. Trimming took off 0 bases at V and 2 bases at J, with 10 bases between the two ends. The CDR3 sequence: CSARDPGQQETQYF. CDR3 nucleotide sequence: TGCAGTGCTAGAGACCCCGGGCAGCAAGAGACCCAGTACTTC.